This T cell receptor (beta chain) was observed in a study of blood T cell repertoires in COVID-19. Background on the study: The United States, Italy and Spain were the sources of the acute and convalescent COVID-19 samples. In each case, the material was cDNA or gDNA derived from T cells, B-cell-depleted T cells, or PBMCs.

Sequencing used immunoSEQ multiplex PCR; TCRdb keeps in-frame clones, though not all of them. The sample records around 130,000 clones, approximately 88% being singletons. Germline-derived CDR1 and CDR2 are SGDLS and YYNGEE. V lost 5 bases and J lost 6, with 18 bases in between. There are 15 residues in the CDR3. The sequenced sample was peripheral blood. The chain is built from TRBV9 and TRBJ2-1; D may be TRBD2 (5 bases). This receptor was taken from a man between 70 and 80 years old with active COVID-19. CDR3 nucleotides: TGTGCCAGCAGGCCCGCGAGCGGAGCCTTCAATGAGCAGTTCTTC. Translation gives CASRPASGAFNEQFF. The full variable domain, rest sourced from reference TRBV9 and TRBJ2-1, is DSGVTQTPKHLITATGQRVTLRCSPRSGDLSVYWYQQSLDQGLQFLIQYYNGEERAKGNILERFSAQQFPDLHSELNLSSLELGDSALYFCASRPASGAFNEQFFGPGTRLTVL.